What follows are 3 T cell receptor beta chains derived from one specimen sequenced in a study of monozygotic twins with inflammatory bowel disease. TCRdb derives one entry per CDR3 protein from the 5' RACE reads, leaving out DNA. The table lists about 380,000 distinct CDR3 sequences. The sequenced sample consisted of blood. The receptors originated from a human donor with ulcerative colitis or Crohn's disease, or a healthy co-twin of an affected twin (not recorded which).

The J gene is TRBJ2-3, the V gene TRBV10-3; checking the TCRdb D call of TRBD1 is not possible without DNA. Germline CDR1 ENHRY, CDR2 SYGVKD. This CDR3 spans 16 amino acids. The CDR3 reads CAISRDRETSTDTQYF.

The V gene is TRBV6-5, the J gene TRBJ2-3; TCRdb proposes TRBD2, but this gene call is untestable without DNA. The CDR3 consists of 15 residues. CDR1 is MNHEY and CDR2 is SVGAGI in the germline V gene. The CDR3 sequence is CASSYSGMSTDTQYF.

This rearrangement joins TRBV9 to TRBJ2-2; the D call of TRBD2 rests on TCRdb alone, since no DNA is present to check it. Per germline, CDR1 SGDLS and CDR2 YYNGEE. This CDR3 is 15 amino acids long. The CDR3 sequence is CASSVRDSNTGELFF.